The clone carrying this TCR beta chain has at least ten counts. Its antigen is still unknown. The sample originates from a study of CD8 T cells in ankylosing spondylitis. Findings and caveats of the study: Clones linked to disease, bearing a CD8+ phenotype, were relatively rare in peripheral blood. Reportedly, significant enrichment of disease-linked clones occurred in matched ankylosing spondylitis synovial fluid. One TCR beta motif, made up of roughly 8 highly homologous variants, appeared characteristic of ankylosing spondylitis blood.

Libraries for TCR beta were made by quantitative 5'-RACE with molecular barcodes. TCRdb redid the calling of the 5' RACE reads with MiXCR, one entry per CDR3 protein. The sample includes around 140,000 distinct CDR3 sequences, under 20% of them seen just once. This CDR3 contains 15 residues. The germline V gene has CDR1 KGHDR and CDR2 SFDVKD. The trim removed 3 bases at V and 7 bases at J, leaving 6 bases unmatched. The rearrangement joins TRBV24-1 to TRBJ2-2; 8 bases fit TRBD2. The sequence came from a male donor with ankylosing spondylitis. Input material: blood, either unsorted or a sorted T cell fraction (not recorded which). The CDR3 bases are TGTGCCACCAGTGATGCGGGACTAGATGGCGGGGAGCTGTTTTTT. Protein sequence: CATSDAGLDGGELFF.